This T cell receptor beta chain was recorded in a study of CD8+CD57+ T cells in acquired aplastic anemia (dated by TCRdb to the late 2010s). Looking at the study overall: Extracted DNA from sorted CD4+ and CD8+ cells averaged about 3 ug, ranging from 0.2 to 27.4 ug. Healthy donor samples averaged approximately 10 million reads for CD4+ and roughly 12 million for CD8+ cells. Broad study findings and their caveats: Roughly 29 CD8+ CDR3 sequences were found in both patients and controls but appeared to be highly expressed in patients and within the immunodominant clones of the patients. No significant difference in CD8+ Simpson's diversity was found between patients and healthy controls (P=0.060).

The CDR3 spans 13 residues, from the cysteine through the phenylalanine. CDR3 DNA is the only sequence kept; it has 39 bases, read in frame from the first base. As encoded in the germline V gene (reference sequence), CDR1 is LGHDT while CDR2 is YNNKEL. V was cut back by 0 bases and J by 6 bases, leaving a gap of 9 bases between them. Genomic DNA was used as template for profiling of TCR beta VDJ combinations and CDR3 sequences. An Illumina HiSeq 2000 was used for TCR repertoire sequencing. The authors' analysis ran thus. TRBV/TRBJ rearrangement plots, CDR3 size and DJ length profiles, and Simpson's diversity index were used to assess repertoires. Whichever DNA sequence was most abundant in the deep sequencing data was defined as the immunodominant clone. CDR3 amino acid sequences were screened for sharing across subjects and compared with published repertoires and the VDJdb database. The public reads were reprocessed in TCRdb via fastp at Q25 and MiXCR, keeping in-frame beta chains. A single entry per CDR3 protein holds the most common genes and DNA from its merged rows. Clone size and V and J calls follow TCRdb, not the original study. Within this sample are 150,000 to 200,000 distinct CDR3 sequences, with about 60% of them counted one time only. The ten most abundant clones make up 45% of the sample.

Note on this clonotype: Its antigen remains undetermined. Per-nucleotide qualities are absent, and no much larger clonotype sits a single base away.

The study deep-sequenced TCR repertoires of sorted CD4+ and CD8+ blood T cells from severe aplastic anemia patients and healthy subjects. Ficoll-Paque density gradient centrifugation was used to isolate peripheral blood mononuclear cells. Before DNA extraction, CD4+ and CD8+ T cells were sorted with FACS or magnetic beads. Material: sorted CD4+, CD8+, or CD8+CD57+ T cells (not recorded which) from PBMCs. The receptor comes from a human donor in good health. This receptor chain uses TRBV3-1 and TRBJ2-7; perhaps TRBD2 is the D gene, with 5 bases matching. The DNA is TGTGCCAGCAGCCAAGATCGAGGGTCCGAGCAGTACTTC. It codes for CASSQDRGSEQYF.